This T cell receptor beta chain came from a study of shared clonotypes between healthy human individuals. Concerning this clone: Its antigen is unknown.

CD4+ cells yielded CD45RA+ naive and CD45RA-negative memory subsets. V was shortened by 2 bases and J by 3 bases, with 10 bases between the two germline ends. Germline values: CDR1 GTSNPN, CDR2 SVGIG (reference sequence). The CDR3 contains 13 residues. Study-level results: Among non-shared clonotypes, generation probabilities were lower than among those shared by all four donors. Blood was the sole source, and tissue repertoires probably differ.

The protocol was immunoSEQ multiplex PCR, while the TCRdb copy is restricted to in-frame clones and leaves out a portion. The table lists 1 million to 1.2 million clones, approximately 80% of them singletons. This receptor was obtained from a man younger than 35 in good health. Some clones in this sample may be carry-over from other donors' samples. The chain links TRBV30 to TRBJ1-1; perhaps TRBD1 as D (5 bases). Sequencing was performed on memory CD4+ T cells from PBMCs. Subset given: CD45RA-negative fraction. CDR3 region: CAWSQGGDTEAFF. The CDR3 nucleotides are TGTGCCTGGAGTCAGGGAGGGGACACTGAAGCTTTCTTT.